The T cell receptor (beta chain) described here comes from a study of spatial heterogeneity in lung cancer. Findings and limits, study-wide: Expanded intratumoral alpha and beta TCR counts tracked tumor mutation counts. Ubiquitous and regional nonsynonymous mutations were each tracked by the matching count of ubiquitous or regional expanded TCRs.

The CDR3 contains 16 residues. The junction had 6 bases not matched to a gene; V was cut back by 5 bases and J by 4 bases. Germline V gene sequence: CDR1 LNHNV, CDR2 YYDKDF (reference sequence). There are many counts of this clonotype. What it recognizes is unknown. Time point noted: sample taken at primary tumor resection. Unsorted samples of tumor, nontumor lung or frozen PBMC had their whole RNA sequenced. The library protocol tagged each TCR cDNA with a unique molecular identifier. TCRdb processed the 5' RACE reads anew with MiXCR; each CDR3 protein has one entry. The sample has about 13,000 distinct CDR3 sequences; roughly 5.6% are singletons.

The V call is TRBV15, the J call TRBJ2-1; 12 positions match TRBD2. Sample: lung tumor tissue, taken at surgery. This sequence was found in a male donor with early-stage non-small cell lung cancer. Here the CDR3 reads CATSFRTSGVYNEQFF. The CDR3 coding sequence is TGTGCCACCAGCTTCCGGACTAGCGGGGTTTACAATGAGCAGTTCTTC. Supplemented by reference TRBV15 and TRBJ2-1, the full variable domain reads DAMVIQNPRYQVTQFGKPVTLSCSQTLNHNVMYWYQQKSSQAPKLLFHYYDKDFNNEADTPDNFQSRRPNTSFCFLDIRSPGLGDTAMYLCATSFRTSGVYNEQFFGPGTRLTVL.